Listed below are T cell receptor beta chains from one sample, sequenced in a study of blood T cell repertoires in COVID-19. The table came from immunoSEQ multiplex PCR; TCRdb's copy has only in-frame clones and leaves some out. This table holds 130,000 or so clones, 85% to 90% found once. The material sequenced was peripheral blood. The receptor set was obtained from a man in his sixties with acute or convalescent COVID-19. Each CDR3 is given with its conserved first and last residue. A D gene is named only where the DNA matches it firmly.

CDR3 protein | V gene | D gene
CASSLGRGSETQYF | TRBV7-8 | .
CAWKGVAEAFF | TRBV30 | .
CAISDAGANTEAFF | TRBV10-3 | .
CASSEAQGLGETQYF | TRBV6-1 | .
CASSPPTTTDTQYF | TRBV28 | .
CASSLEQGKGYTF | TRBV4-3 | .
CASSLLAGPNYEQYF | TRBV27 | TRBD2
CATGGRKLFF | TRBV4-1 | TRBD2
CASSPAGGNTEAFF | TRBV28 | .
CASSEAPGQGNQPQHF | TRBV2 | TRBD1
CASSTGRGLNTGELFF | TRBV6-2/TRBV6-3 | .
CASKGTSGSYNEQFF | TRBV5-1 | TRBD2
CASSPGTGVGTEAFF | TRBV6-2/TRBV6-3 | TRBD1
CASSIDGTVIPYEQYF | TRBV19 | TRBD1
CASSVTSGTYNEQFF | TRBV6-4 | TRBD2
CASSTDSYGYTF | TRBV19 | .
CASNPLMAGGPHEQYF | TRBV27 | TRBD2
CASSWGLAGSTDTQYF | TRBV5-6 | TRBD2
CASSPQGQVADTQYF | TRBV7-3 | TRBD1
CASSLGTIAGGTLNEQFF | TRBV7-9 | TRBD2
CASTNRGYNQPQHF | TRBV19 | TRBD1
CASAGAYEQYF | TRBV2 | TRBD2
CASSFDRVNPSPLHF | TRBV5-4 | TRBD1
CASSLYAGTSGKEQFF | TRBV28 | TRBD2
CASSDGQGAKTQYF | TRBV28 | TRBD1
CASRPDRVVAEQFF | TRBV28 | TRBD1
CASSPSTGFDYGYTF | TRBV6-5 | .
CASSFDGAGAPYEQYF | TRBV7-2 | TRBD2
CASSRGGGNQPQHF | TRBV2 | .
CASGKWGTGANYGYTF | TRBV27 | TRBD1
CASSLLGGGLSGNTIYF | TRBV11-2 | .
CASSLGGSPYNEQFF | TRBV7-9 | .
CASSYTEKVEGYTF | TRBV6-6 | .
CASSIRATDTQYF | TRBV3-1/TRBV3-2 | .
CASIRRAGELFF | TRBV5-5 | .
CASSIRASGSDEQFF | TRBV19 | TRBD2
CASGMKAGVPPTQYF | TRBV19 | .
CASSRGLPEEQYF | TRBV6-5 | .
CASSPQAEAYEQYF | TRBV9 | .
CSVEDQQGRLEETQYF | TRBV29-1 | .
CASSPTGANTEAFPF | TRBV19 | .
CASSHGSKQSTYEQYF | TRBV27 | .
CASSSALTYEQYF | TRBV7-8 | .
CASSKVVGGDRENTGELFF | TRBV21-1 | .
CASSRQGAGYTF | TRBV27 | TRBD1
CASSLGASAREPYEQYF | TRBV5-1 | .
CASSSGMSKQFF | TRBV11-2 | .
CASTYGAGGGYEQYF | TRBV6-5 | TRBD2
CASSHYYDFSYEQYF | TRBV4-1 | .
CASSVGSSGLEQFF | TRBV9 | .
CASSEYKSLTTNEQYF | TRBV25-1 | .
CATSRWGGGAGANVLTF | TRBV15 | TRBD2
CASRPTGGTEAFF | TRBV7-8 | TRBD1
CASSVAGGTGELFF | TRBV9 | .
CASSLLANNEQFF | TRBV4-1 | .